This TCR beta chain was sequenced for a study of blood T cell repertoires in COVID-19. With 6 bases clipped from V and 3 bases from J, the junction kept 9 bases outside the gene matches. Germline assignment: CDR1 LGHDT and CDR2 YNNKEL (reference sequence). The CDR3 consists of 15 residues. Only in-frame clones appear in the TCRdb table, and some are missing; sequencing was by immunoSEQ multiplex PCR. The table lists fewer than 110,000 clones, around 87% of them singletons. The V call is TRBV3-1 (or the pseudogene TRBV3-2), the J call TRBJ2-5; 8 positions match TRBD2. Source material: peripheral blood. The sequence came from a young woman with acute or convalescent COVID-19. The CDR3 DNA is TGTGCCAGCAGAGCCCGCGGGGGGACCAAAGAGACCCAGTACTTC. It yields the protein CASRARGGTKETQYF.